Listed here are 14 T cell receptor beta chains from one sample, sequenced in a study of cytomegalovirus exposure and HLA in healthy donors. This PCR relied on a set of 60 Vbeta primers and 13 Jbeta primers. Only in-frame clones appear in the TCRdb table, and some are missing; sequencing was by immunoSEQ multiplex PCR. The data contain some 200,000 clones, approximately 70% of them singletons. Sequenced: PBMCs. The source is a woman aged 30 to 39 in good health and CMV-seronegative.

The J gene is TRBJ1-1, the V gene TRBV6-1; D is undetermined. CDR1 is MNHNS, CDR2 SASEGT, per germline. Trimming cost V 2 bases and J 2 bases, with 9 bases left between them. The length of the CDR3 is 14 residues. The CDR3 DNA is TGTGCCAGCAGTGAACTTACGGGAAACACTGAAGCTTTCTTT. Translating gives CASSELTGNTEAFF.

This clone has only one observation. The rearrangement links TRBV27 to TRBJ2-7; possibly TRBD2 for D (5 bases). V was cut by 5 bases and J by 2 bases, with 16 bases left in between. Looked up from germline, CDR1 is MNHEY and CDR2 is SMNVEV (reference sequence). CDR3 size: 15 residues. The CDR3 sequence is CASSPAAAGAYEQYF. The DNA for the CDR3 is TGTGCCAGCAGTCCCGCCGCGGCCGGGGCCTACGAGCAGTACTTC.

This clone appeared a few times. This rearrangement joins TRBV30 to TRBJ2-5; 7 nucleotides align to TRBD2. In germline, CDR1 is GTSNPN, CDR2 SVGIG (reference sequence). This CDR3 contains 13 residues. V shed 4 bases and J 6 bases; nucleotides not matched to a gene: 8. CDR3 sequence: CAWMGGVGQTQYF. Here the CDR3 DNA reads TGTGCCTGGATGGGAGGGGTCGGGCAGACCCAGTACTTC.

The V gene is TRBV9, the J gene TRBJ2-3, with D possibly being TRBD2 (5 bases). Germline V gene lookup returns CDR1 SGDLS and CDR2 YYNGEE. V was trimmed by 0 bases and J by 0 bases, leaving 17 bases between them. The CDR3 length is 18 residues. In nucleotides, the CDR3 is TGTGCCAGCAGCGTAGGCGGGCGTTCGGGGTTCAGCACAGATACGCAGTATTTT. It codes for CASSVGGRSGFSTDTQYF.

The chain carries TRBV6-1 and TRBJ1-5, with D possibly TRBD1 on 5 matching bases. Trimming left V 5 bases short and J 2 bases short, with 13 bases between. CDR3 length: 15 residues. Germline V gene lookup returns CDR1 MNHNS and CDR2 SASEGT. The CDR3 loop is CASSNPGGGNQPQHF. CDR3 bases: TGTGCCAGCAGTAATCCCGGGGGAGGCAATCAGCCCCAGCATTTT.

This clone has more than one count but fewer than ten. The chain links TRBV6-1 to TRBJ1-5; no reliable D call. CDR1 and CDR2 (germline): MNHNS, SASEGT. V lost 4 bases to trimming and J lost 0 bases, with 13 bases between them. CDR3 size: 16 residues. The CDR3 region has the DNA TGTGCCAGCAGTGGGTCAGGTGTCTATAGCAATCAGCCCCAGCATTTT. Translated: CASSGSGVYSNQPQHF.

The chain uses TRBV7-8 and TRBJ1-2; perhaps TRBD1 as D (5 bases). Trimming cost V 3 bases and J 7 bases, with 12 bases left between them. CDR1 SGHVS and CDR2 FQNEAQ come from the germline V gene. This CDR3 has 13 residues. This chain's CDR3 is CASSFRQGSGYTF. The CDR3 DNA is TGTGCCAGCAGCTTCAGGCAGGGAAGTGGCTACACCTTC.

This clone was detected only once. The chain joins TRBV6-1 to TRBJ1-4; 7 bases agree with TRBD1. CDR3 size: 15 residues. The V gene end was trimmed by 6 bases and the J gene end by 8 bases; junction bases not matched to a gene: 12. The germline V gene encodes CDR1 MNHNS and CDR2 SASEGT. The CDR3 protein is CASRSTGEVNEKLFF. DNA of the CDR3: TGTGCCAGCAGGTCTACAGGGGAGGTGAACGAAAAACTGTTTTTT.

This clone was picked up a small number of times. The chain joins TRBV5-1 to TRBJ2-7; tentative D call: TRBD2 (6 bases). The CDR3 has 16 amino acids. The germline V and J ends were trimmed by 0 bases and 4 bases, with 17 bases remaining between them. Germline V gives CDR1 SGHRS, CDR2 YFSETQ. DNA for the CDR3: TGCGCCAGCAGCTTGGTGGGGGGAGGTTTAATTTACGAGCAGTACTTC. It is translated as CASSLVGGGLIYEQYF.

The J gene is TRBJ1-2, the V gene TRBV7-3; perhaps TRBD1 as D (5 bases). The CDR3 is 14 residues long. Germline V gene sequence: CDR1 SGHTA, CDR2 FQGTGA. V lost 7 bases and J lost 2, with 14 bases in between. CDR3 loop: CASKPGGPNYGYTF. CDR3 sequence (DNA): TGTGCCAGCAAACCGGGGGGTCCCAACTATGGCTACACCTTC.

The V gene is TRBV7-2, the J gene TRBJ2-3, with D uncertain. This CDR3 comprises 16 residues. Germline CDR1 SGHTA, CDR2 FQGNSA. Deletions cut 0 bases from V and 0 bases from J, with 10 bases between. The CDR3: CASSLAQSSSTDTQYF. CDR3 sequence (DNA): TGTGCCAGCAGCTTAGCGCAAAGCTCGAGCACAGATACGCAGTATTTT. Supplemented by reference TRBV7-2 and TRBJ2-3, the full variable domain reads GAGVSQSPSNKVTEKGKDVELRCDPISGHTALYWYRQSLGQGLEFLIYFQGNSAPDKSGLPSDRFSAERTGGSVSTLTIQRTQQEDSAVYLCASSLAQSSSTDTQYFGPGTRLTVL.

The V and J genes are TRBV5-6 and TRBJ2-5, with unresolved D. V gave up 0 bases and J gave up 2 bases, with 8 bases separating them. Germline loops: CDR1 SGHDT, CDR2 YYEEEE. The CDR3 is made up of 14 amino acids. CDR3 DNA: TGTGCCAGCAGCTTGGGGCGGCTGCAAGAGACCCAGTACTTC. Amino acid sequence: CASSLGRLQETQYF.

The chain joins TRBV19 to TRBJ2-5, with D perhaps matching TRBD2 (5 bases). This CDR3 comprises 14 residues. V was cut by 3 bases and J by 4 bases, with 12 bases left in between. Germline CDR1 reads LNHDA; CDR2 reads SQIVND (reference sequence). CDR3 sequence (DNA): TGTGCCAGTAGTATGACCGGGGTTGGAGAGACCCAGTACTTC. It translates to CASSMTGVGETQYF.

The rearrangement joins TRBV29-1 to TRBJ1-2, with a tentative D call TRBD1 (6 bases). The CDR3 loop spans 14 amino acids. V shed 6 bases and J shed 6 bases, with 20 bases lying between them. The germline V gene has CDR1 SQVTM and CDR2 ANQGSEA. CDR3 amino acids: CSVGPGGWADGYTF. The CDR3 coding sequence is TGCAGCGTGGGGCCGGGGGGCTGGGCTGATGGCTACACCTTC. Based on the CDR3 plus reference TRBV29-1 and TRBJ1-2, the full variable domain is SAVISQKPSRDICQRGTSLTIQCQVDSQVTMMFWYRQQPGQSLTLIATANQGSEATYESGFVIDKFPISRPNLTFSTLTVSNMSPEDSSIYLCSVGPGGWADGYTFGSGTRLTVV.